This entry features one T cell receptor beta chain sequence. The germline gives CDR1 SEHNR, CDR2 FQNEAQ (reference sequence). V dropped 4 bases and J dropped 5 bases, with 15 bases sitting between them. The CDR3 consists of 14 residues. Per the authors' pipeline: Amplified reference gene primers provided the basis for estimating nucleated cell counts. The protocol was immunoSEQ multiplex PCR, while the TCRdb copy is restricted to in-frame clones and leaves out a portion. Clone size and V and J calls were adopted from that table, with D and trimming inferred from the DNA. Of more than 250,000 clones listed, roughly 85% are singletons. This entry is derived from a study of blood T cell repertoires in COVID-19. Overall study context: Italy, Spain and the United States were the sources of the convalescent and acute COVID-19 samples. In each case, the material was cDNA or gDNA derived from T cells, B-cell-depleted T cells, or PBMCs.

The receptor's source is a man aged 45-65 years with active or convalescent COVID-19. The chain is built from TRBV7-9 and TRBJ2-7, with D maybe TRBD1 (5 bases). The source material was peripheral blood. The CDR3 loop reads CASSSGAQGNEQYF. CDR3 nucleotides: TGTGCCAGCAGCTCAGGCGCGCAGGGCAACGAGCAGTACTTC.